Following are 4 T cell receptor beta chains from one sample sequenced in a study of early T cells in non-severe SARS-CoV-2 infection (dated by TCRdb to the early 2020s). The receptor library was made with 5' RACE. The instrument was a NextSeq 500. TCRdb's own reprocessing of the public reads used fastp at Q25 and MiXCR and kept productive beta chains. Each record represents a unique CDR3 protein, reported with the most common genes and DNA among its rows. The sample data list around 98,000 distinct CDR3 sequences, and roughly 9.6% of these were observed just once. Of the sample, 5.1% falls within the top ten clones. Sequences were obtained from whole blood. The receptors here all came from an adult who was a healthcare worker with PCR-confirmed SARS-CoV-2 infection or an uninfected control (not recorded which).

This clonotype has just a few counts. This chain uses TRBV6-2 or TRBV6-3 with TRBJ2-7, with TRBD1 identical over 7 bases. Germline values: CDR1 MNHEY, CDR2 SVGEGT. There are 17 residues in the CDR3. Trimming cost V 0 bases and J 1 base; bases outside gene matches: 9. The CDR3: CASSYSIRTGRSYEQYF. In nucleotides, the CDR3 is TGTGCCAGCAGTTACTCGATAAGGACAGGAAGATCCTACGAGCAGTACTTC.

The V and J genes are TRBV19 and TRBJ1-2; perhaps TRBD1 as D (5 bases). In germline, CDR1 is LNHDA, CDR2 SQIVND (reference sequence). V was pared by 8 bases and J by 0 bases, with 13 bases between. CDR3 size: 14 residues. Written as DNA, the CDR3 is TGTGCCAGTCGCTCGGCGGGGGCTAACTATGGCTACACCTTC. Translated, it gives CASRSAGANYGYTF.

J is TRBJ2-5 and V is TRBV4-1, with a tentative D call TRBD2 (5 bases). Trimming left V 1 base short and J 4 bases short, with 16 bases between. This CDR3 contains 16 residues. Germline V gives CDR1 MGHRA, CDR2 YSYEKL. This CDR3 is CASSQGSRGSGETQYF. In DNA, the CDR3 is TGCGCCAGCAGCCAAGGCTCTAGAGGGTCGGGAGAGACCCAGTACTTC.

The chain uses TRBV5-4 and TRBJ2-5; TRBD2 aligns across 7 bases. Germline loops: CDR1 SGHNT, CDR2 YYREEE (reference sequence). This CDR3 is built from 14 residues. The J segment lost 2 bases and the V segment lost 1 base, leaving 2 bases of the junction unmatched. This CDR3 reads CASSLREGQETQYF. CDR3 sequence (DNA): TGTGCCAGCAGCTTGAGGGAGGGGCAAGAGACCCAGTACTTC.